Listed below are T cell receptor beta chains from one sample, sequenced in a study of CD4 T cells in relation to SARS-CoV-2 and coronaviruses. Clones were sequenced by immunoSEQ multiplex PCR, and TCRdb holds only the in-frame ones, with some missing. This table has around 30,000 clones, over 60% appearing once. These TCRs' antigens remain unknown. What was sequenced was memory CD4+ T cells from PBMCs, cultured in vitro. All receptors come from an adult with COVID-19. CDR3s include the opening cysteine and the closing phenylalanine or tryptophan.

j_call v_call cdr3_aa
TRBJ2-1 TRBV10-3 CAIAGEAGNEQFF
TRBJ2-3 TRBV6-1 CASSEEVGDTQYF
TRBJ2-2 TRBV5-1 CASTLTVGSNTGELFF
TRBJ1-5 TRBV18 CASSAGTGSQPQHF
TRBJ2-3 TRBV4-2 CASSQDFRVSTDTQYF
TRBJ1-3 TRBV28 CASSLWKLGSSGNTIYF
TRBJ2-1 TRBV19 CASRRGLAGRWSYNEQFF
TRBJ2-1 TRBV12-3/TRBV12-4 CASSLGANLEQFF
TRBJ2-7 TRBV2 CASIPSSSYEQYF
TRBJ2-7 TRBV3-1/TRBV3-2 CASALWDISYEQYF
TRBJ1-1 TRBV27 CASSLRPQGIAEAFF
TRBJ2-7 TRBV6-1 CASSEDIGTPSYEQYF
TRBJ2-7 TRBV6-6 CASSLNGAGGPVEQYF
TRBJ2-1 TRBV3-1/TRBV3-2 CASTPWTSGVNEQFF
TRBJ1-1 TRBV5-1 CASSPLIGTEAFF
TRBJ2-2 TRBV5-4 CASSLVWATNTGELFF
TRBJ1-2 TRBV19 CASSMGGYGYTF
TRBJ2-7 TRBV20-1 CSARENYEQYF
TRBJ2-2 TRBV29-1 CSVESGGGTGELFF
TRBJ2-1 TRBV27 CASSLNRNEQFF
TRBJ1-2 TRBV7-9 CASRFNRDGYTF
TRBJ2-7 TRBV7-9 CASSPTAGTRDYTYEQYF
TRBJ1-2 TRBV9 CASSVKDTGPPTF
TRBJ2-2 TRBV6-2/TRBV6-3 CASSYGKTETGELFF
TRBJ1-1 TRBV28 CASSLWSPVRNTEAFF
TRBJ2-3 TRBV6-5 CASCRDPTSTDTQYF
TRBJ2-2 TRBV25-1 CANNKNTGELFF
TRBJ2-4 TRBV5-5 CASSFRGMAKNIQYF
TRBJ2-7 TRBV24-1 CATSDSRGPSPYEQYF
TRBJ2-5 TRBV27 CASSFRGGGQETQYF
TRBJ2-1 TRBV19 CASSIAELQFF
TRBJ2-1 TRBV3-1/TRBV3-2 CASSQGRRMSSSQFF
TRBJ2-3 TRBV7-3 CASSLQGNRGTDTQYF
TRBJ2-7 TRBV7-9 CASSRPPARESYEQYF